The 5 T cell receptor beta chains listed next were all sequenced from one sample in a study of cytomegalovirus exposure and HLA in healthy donors. Profiling relied on immunoSEQ multiplex PCR, and the TCRdb table lists in-frame clones only, not all of them. This table holds some 170,000 clones, about 89% found once. The specimen was PBMCs. All receptors come from a man aged 18 to 29 in good health and CMV-seropositive.

This sequence joins TRBV4-3 and TRBJ1-3; possible D gene TRBD1, 6 bases. Germline CDR1 is LGHNA and CDR2 is YSLEER. The V end was cut by 1 base, the J end by 2 bases, with 12 bases between. This CDR3 has 16 amino acids. CDR3 sequence: CASSQGLGATGNTIYF. As DNA, the CDR3 is TGCGCCAGCAGCCAAGGCCTGGGGGCTACTGGAAACACCATATATTTT.

The CDR3 coding sequence is TGTGCCAGCAGCTTGGGTGGGGGGGCAGCCTACGAGCAGTACTTC. As protein: CASSLGGGAAYEQYF. The chain recombines TRBV5-5 with TRBJ2-7; a possible D gene is TRBD2 (7 bases). Germline CDR1 and CDR2: SGHKS and YYEKEE (reference sequence). V was trimmed by 0 bases and J by 2 bases, leaving 12 bases between them. The CDR3 totals 15 residues.

The V call is TRBV9, the J call TRBJ1-2, with D tentatively TRBD1 (5 bases). Germline-derived CDR1 and CDR2 are SGDLS and YYNGEE. V was pared by 1 base and J by 4 bases, with 14 bases between. The CDR3 extends over 15 amino acids. CDR3: CASSVKGTASYGYTF. CDR3 nucleotide sequence: TGTGCCAGCAGCGTAAAGGGGACTGCCTCCTATGGCTACACCTTC.

This clone is classed as medium-sized. The chain uses TRBV27 and TRBJ1-1; TRBD1 agrees at 9 bases. There are 14 residues in the CDR3. Unmatched junction bases numbered 3, after V lost 6 bases and J lost 1 base. Germline V gene lookup returns CDR1 MNHEY and CDR2 SMNVEV (reference sequence). This CDR3 reads CASRTGGSNTEAFF. The CDR3 DNA is TGTGCCAGCAGGACAGGGGGGTCGAACACTGAAGCTTTCTTT.

The J gene is TRBJ2-7, the V gene TRBV28, with 8 bases that match TRBD1. Germline loops: CDR1 MDHEN, CDR2 SYDVKM. V lost 5 bases to trimming and J lost 4 bases; unmatched junction nucleotides: 13. The CDR3 runs 16 residues. The CDR3 bases are TGTGCCAGCAGTCCTTTTCTAGGGACAGGATTGTACGAGCAGTACTTC. The encoded protein is CASSPFLGTGLYEQYF.